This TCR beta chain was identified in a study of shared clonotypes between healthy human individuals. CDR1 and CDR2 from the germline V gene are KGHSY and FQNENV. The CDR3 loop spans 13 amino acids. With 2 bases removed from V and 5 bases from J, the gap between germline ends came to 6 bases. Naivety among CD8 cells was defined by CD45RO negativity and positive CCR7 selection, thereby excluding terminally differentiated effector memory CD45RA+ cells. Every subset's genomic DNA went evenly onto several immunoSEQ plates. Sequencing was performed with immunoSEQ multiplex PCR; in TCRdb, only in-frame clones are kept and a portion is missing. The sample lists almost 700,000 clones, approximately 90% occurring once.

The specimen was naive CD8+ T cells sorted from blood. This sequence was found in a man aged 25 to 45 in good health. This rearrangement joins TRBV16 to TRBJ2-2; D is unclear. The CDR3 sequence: CASSQTHTGELFF. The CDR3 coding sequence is TGTGCCAGCAGCCAAACCCATACCGGGGAGCTGTTTTTT.